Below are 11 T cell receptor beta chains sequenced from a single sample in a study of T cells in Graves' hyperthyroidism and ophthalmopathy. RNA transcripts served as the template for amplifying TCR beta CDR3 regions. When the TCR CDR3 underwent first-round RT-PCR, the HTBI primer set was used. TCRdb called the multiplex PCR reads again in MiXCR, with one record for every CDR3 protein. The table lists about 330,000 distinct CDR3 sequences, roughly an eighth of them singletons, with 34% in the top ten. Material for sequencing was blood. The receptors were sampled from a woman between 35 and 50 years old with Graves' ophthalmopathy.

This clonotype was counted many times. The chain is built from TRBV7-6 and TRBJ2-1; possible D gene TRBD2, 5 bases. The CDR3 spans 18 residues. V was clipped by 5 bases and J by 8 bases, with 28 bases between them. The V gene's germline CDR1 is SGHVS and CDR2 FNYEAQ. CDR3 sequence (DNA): TGTGCCAGCAGCATCACCCCTTCCGCGGGTTGGTCTGTGGATGAGCAGTTCTTC. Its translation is CASSITPSAGWSVDEQFF.

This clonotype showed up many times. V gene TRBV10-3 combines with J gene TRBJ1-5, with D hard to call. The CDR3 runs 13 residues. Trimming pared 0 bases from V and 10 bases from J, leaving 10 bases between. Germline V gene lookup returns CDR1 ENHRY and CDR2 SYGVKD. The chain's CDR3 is CAISESIGLPQHF. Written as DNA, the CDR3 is TGTGCCATCAGTGAGTCGATTGGGTTACCCCAGCATTTT.

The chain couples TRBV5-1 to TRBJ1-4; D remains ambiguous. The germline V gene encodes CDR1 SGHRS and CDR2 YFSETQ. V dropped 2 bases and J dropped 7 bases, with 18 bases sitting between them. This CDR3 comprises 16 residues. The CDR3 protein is CASSLGLQERFEKLFF. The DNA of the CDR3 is TGCGCCAGCAGCTTAGGTCTACAAGAGCGCTTTGAAAAACTGTTTTTT.

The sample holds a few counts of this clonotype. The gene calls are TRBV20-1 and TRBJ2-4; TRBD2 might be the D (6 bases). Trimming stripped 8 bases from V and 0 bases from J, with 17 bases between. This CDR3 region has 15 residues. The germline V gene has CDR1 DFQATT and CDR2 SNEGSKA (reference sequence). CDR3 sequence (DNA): TGCAGTCCTTCCCAACCGGGACTAGCCAAAAACATTCAGTACTTC. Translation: CSPSQPGLAKNIQYF.

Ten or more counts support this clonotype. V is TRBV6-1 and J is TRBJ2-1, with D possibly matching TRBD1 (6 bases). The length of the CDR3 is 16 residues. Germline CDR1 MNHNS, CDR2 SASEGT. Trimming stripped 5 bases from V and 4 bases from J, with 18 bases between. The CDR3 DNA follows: TGTGCCAGCAGTACATTCCGGGACACCAGATACAATGAGCAGTTCTTC. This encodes CASSTFRDTRYNEQFF.

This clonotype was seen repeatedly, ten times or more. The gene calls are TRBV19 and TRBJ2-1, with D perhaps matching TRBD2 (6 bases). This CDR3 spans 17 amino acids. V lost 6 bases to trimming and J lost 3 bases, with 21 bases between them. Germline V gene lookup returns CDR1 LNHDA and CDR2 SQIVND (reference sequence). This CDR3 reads CASSRTRAGPSYNEQFF. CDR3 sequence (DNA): TGTGCCAGTAGCCGCACCAGGGCGGGACCGAGCTACAATGAGCAGTTCTTC.

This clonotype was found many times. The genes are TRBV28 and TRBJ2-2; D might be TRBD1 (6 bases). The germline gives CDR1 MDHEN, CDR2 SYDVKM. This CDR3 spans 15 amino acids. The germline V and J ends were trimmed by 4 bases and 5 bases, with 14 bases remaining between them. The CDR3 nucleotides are TGTGCCAGCAGTTGGGCAGGGCAGGGGACCGGGGAGCTGTTTTTT. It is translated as CASSWAGQGTGELFF.

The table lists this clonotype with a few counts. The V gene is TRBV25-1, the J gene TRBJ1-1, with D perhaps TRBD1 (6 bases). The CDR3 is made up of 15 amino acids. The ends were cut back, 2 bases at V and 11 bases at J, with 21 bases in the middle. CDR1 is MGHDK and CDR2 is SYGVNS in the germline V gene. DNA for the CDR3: TGTGCCAGCAGTGAAAGTACAGGGCCTGGCGGTATTGCTTTCTTT. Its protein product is CASSESTGPGGIAFF.

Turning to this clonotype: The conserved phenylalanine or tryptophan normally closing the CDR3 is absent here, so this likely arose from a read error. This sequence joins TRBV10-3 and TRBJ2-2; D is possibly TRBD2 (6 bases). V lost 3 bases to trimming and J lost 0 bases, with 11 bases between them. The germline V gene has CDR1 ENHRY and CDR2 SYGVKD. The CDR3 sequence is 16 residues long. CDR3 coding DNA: TGTGCCATCAGTGACCCCGGACTAACGAACACCGGGGAGCTGTTTCTT. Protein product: CAISDPGLTNTGELFL.

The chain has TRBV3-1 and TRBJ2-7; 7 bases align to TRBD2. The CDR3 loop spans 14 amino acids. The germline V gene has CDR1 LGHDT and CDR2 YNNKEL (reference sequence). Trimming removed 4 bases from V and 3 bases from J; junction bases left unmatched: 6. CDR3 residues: CASSPGLGLYEQYF. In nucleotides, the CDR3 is TGTGCCAGCAGCCCCGGACTAGGACTCTACGAGCAGTACTTC.

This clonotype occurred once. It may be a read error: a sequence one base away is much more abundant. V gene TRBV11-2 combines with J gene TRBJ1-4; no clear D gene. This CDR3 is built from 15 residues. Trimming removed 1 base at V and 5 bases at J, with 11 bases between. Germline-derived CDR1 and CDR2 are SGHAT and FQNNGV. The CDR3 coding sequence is TGTGCCAGCAGCTTAGGGGCAGACCTAAATGAAAAACTGTTTTTT. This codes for CASSLGADLNEKLFF.